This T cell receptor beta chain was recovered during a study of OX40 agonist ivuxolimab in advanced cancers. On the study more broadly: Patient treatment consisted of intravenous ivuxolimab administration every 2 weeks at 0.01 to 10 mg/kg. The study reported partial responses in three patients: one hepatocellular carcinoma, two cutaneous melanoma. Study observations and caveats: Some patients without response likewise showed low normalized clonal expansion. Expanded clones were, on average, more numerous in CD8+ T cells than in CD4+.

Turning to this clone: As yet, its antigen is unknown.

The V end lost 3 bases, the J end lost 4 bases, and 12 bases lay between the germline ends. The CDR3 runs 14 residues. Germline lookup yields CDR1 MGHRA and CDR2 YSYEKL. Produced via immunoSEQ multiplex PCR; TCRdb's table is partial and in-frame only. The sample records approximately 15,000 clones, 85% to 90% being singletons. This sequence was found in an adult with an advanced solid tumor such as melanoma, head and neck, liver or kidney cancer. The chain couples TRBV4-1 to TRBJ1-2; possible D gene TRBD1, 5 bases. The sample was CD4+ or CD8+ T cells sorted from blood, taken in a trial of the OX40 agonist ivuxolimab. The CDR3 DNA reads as TGCGCCAGCAGCCAGAGTCTGGGGGGCTATGGCTACACCTTC. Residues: CASSQSLGGYGYTF.